These T cell receptor beta chains were read from a single sample in a study of blood T cell repertoires in COVID-19. TCRdb's table, derived via immunoSEQ multiplex PCR, lists solely in-frame clones and lacks some. The top ten clones hold just over 7% of a sample with about 360,000 clones, approximately 86% of them seen once. Sequences were obtained from peripheral blood. The receptor set was obtained from a woman in her sixties with COVID-19, enrolled during active disease. CDR3s include the opening cysteine and the closing phenylalanine or tryptophan. A D gene is named only where the DNA matches it firmly.

D	V	J	DNA	CDR3
TRBD1	TRBV7-9	TRBJ1-4	TGTGCCAGCAGCTTAGACAGGGGAGAAGGTGGTAATGAAAAACTGTTTTTT	CASSLDRGEGGNEKLFF
TRBD1	TRBV2	TRBJ2-6	TGTGCCAGCAAATTATCCACAGGGGCTGGGGCCAACGTCCTGACTTTC	CASKLSTGAGANVLTF
-	TRBV7-2	TRBJ2-3	TGTGCCAGCAGCCGGAGCACAGATACGCAGTATTTT	CASSRSTDTQYF
-	TRBV27	TRBJ2-5	TGTGCCAGCAGTCCACTGGTGGGGCAGACCCAGTACTTC	CASSPLVGQTQYF
TRBD1	TRBV11-3	TRBJ2-2	TGTGCCAGCAGCTCTCAGGGGGCGGGCACCGGGGAGCTGTTTTTT	CASSSQGAGTGELFF
-	TRBV11-2	TRBJ1-2	TGTGCCAGCAGCTCTCCTCGGCCCCCAGGGCCCTTACACTATGGCTACACCTTC	CASSSPRPPGPLHYGYTF
TRBD1	TRBV18	TRBJ2-7	TGTGCCAGCACCGGGACAGGGTGGCGAGAGCAGTACTTC	CASTGTGWREQYF
TRBD1	TRBV27	TRBJ1-1	TGTGCCAGCAGTTTATCGGCACAGGGGTTATTGGGAGCTTTCTTT	CASSLSAQGLLGAFF
TRBD2	TRBV7-8	TRBJ2-1	TGTGCCACCACTCCCCCGACCGGGGGGGCCTACAATGAGCAGTTCTTC	CATTPPTGGAYNEQFF
-	TRBV19	TRBJ1-5	TGTGCCACTACCTGGGGGGGAGGGAGCAATCAGCCCCAGCATTTT	CATTWGGGSNQPQHF